This T cell receptor beta chain is from a study of T-cell reconstitution after alpha-beta-depleted transplantation in children. During its preparation, the TCRbeta library received unique molecular identifiers. TCRdb redid the calling of the PCR reads with MiXCR, one entry per CDR3 protein. This sample has hundreds of thousands of distinct CDR3 sequences, with less than 20% found just once. General observations from the study: The main origin of T-cell counts and diversity one year after transplant was newly produced T cells.

The CDR3 has 12 residues. The V gene's germline CDR1 is SGHRS and CDR2 YFSETQ. V was cut by 6 bases and J by 10 bases, with 13 bases left in between. About this clonotype itself: Its specificity is not known.

This specimen consisted of PBMCs, mostly from graft donor cells, obtained 360 days after TCRalphabeta/CD19-depleted stem cell transplant. This chain joins TRBV5-1 and TRBJ1-4; possible D gene TRBD1, 6 bases. This TCR was sampled from a male patient younger than 18 who had a stem cell transplant for acute lymphoblastic leukemia, so the T cells may come from the graft donor. CDR3 coding DNA: TGCGCCAGCACCAGGGGTGCAGGAAAACTGTTTTTT. Its protein product is CASTRGAGKLFF.